The 18 T cell receptor beta chains presented below share a single source sample, sequenced in a study of control samples from healthy donors and cancer patients. Measured with immunoSEQ multiplex PCR; TCRdb has only the in-frame clones, and not every one. The table lists about 180,000 clones, about 91% of them singletons. Sequencing input: blood. These receptors originate from a woman aged 40 to 50 in good health.

This clone qualifies as medium-sized. The chain carries TRBV5-1 and TRBJ2-1, with a possible D match to TRBD2 (5 bases). V lost 0 bases, J lost 5 bases, and 9 bases lay in between. The CDR3 has 14 amino acids. In germline, CDR1 is SGHRS, CDR2 YFSETQ. CDR3 residues: CASSLAGSHNEQFF. The CDR3 DNA sequence: TGCGCCAGCAGCTTGGCGGGGTCCCACAATGAGCAGTTCTTC.

The rearrangement joins TRBV15 to TRBJ2-1; D gene uncertain. Trimming removed 0 bases at V and 9 bases at J, with 9 bases between. The germline V gene has CDR1 LNHNV and CDR2 YYDKDF (reference sequence). The CDR3 runs to 13 residues. CDR3 sequence reads: CATSREGLSEQFF. CDR3 nucleotides: TGTGCCACCAGCAGAGAAGGATTGAGTGAGCAGTTCTTC.

This clone came up once. The chain links TRBV10-1 to TRBJ2-1; TRBD2 matches 8 bases. The CDR3 extends over 15 amino acids. V shed 1 base, J shed 8 bases, and the junction held 7 bases outside the gene matches. Germline loops: CDR1 WNHNN, CDR2 SYGVQD (reference sequence). The CDR3 protein is CASSEFSGGGDEQFF. The CDR3 nucleotides are TGCGCCAGCAGTGAGTTTTCCGGGGGGGGCGATGAGCAGTTCTTC.

This clone was detected only once. The chain is built from TRBV19 and TRBJ1-2; the match to TRBD1 covers 7 bases. With 6 bases clipped from V and 3 bases from J, the junction kept 10 bases outside the gene matches. The CDR3 has 15 amino acids. The germline gives CDR1 LNHDA, CDR2 SQIVND (reference sequence). The CDR3 protein is CASSDPRQGDYGYTF. The CDR3 DNA sequence: TGTGCCAGTAGCGATCCCCGACAGGGAGACTATGGCTACACCTTC.

The chain joins TRBV18 to TRBJ2-2; possibly TRBD1 for D (6 bases). Germline values: CDR1 KGHSH, CDR2 LQKENI. The CDR3 has 15 amino acids. V dropped 2 bases and J dropped 3 bases, with 10 bases sitting between them. The CDR3 region is CASSPEQGYTGELFF. CDR3 bases: TGTGCCAGCTCACCAGAACAGGGTTACACCGGGGAGCTGTTTTTT. Drawing the rest from reference TRBV18 and TRBJ2-2, the complete variable domain is NAGVMQNPRHLVRRRGQEARLRCSPMKGHSHVYWYRQLPEEGLKFMVYLQKENIIDESGMPKERFSAEFPKEGPSILRIQQVVRGDSAAYFCASSPEQGYTGELFFGEGSRLTVL.

The chain carries TRBV5-4 and TRBJ1-3; 8 bases match TRBD1. The germline CDR1 and CDR2 sequences are SGHNT and YYREEE (reference sequence). The CDR3 length is 17 residues. V lost 4 bases to trimming and J lost 1 base; unmatched junction nucleotides: 10. CDR3 sequence reads: CASSPETGVISGNTIYF. The CDR3 coding sequence is TGTGCCAGCAGCCCCGAGACAGGGGTAATTTCTGGAAACACCATATATTTT.

The V and J genes are TRBV7-9 and TRBJ2-2, with D unresolved. In germline, CDR1 is SEHNR, CDR2 FQNEAQ (reference sequence). The CDR3 is made up of 14 amino acids. V dropped 5 bases and J dropped 6 bases, with 13 bases sitting between them. The CDR3 reads CASSPGPVAGELFF. The CDR3 DNA reads TGTGCCAGCAGCCCCGGGCCGGTTGCCGGGGAGCTGTTTTTT.

This chain joins TRBV3-1 (or the pseudogene TRBV3-2) and TRBJ1-5; TRBD1 is a possible D gene (6 bases). The ends were cut back, 7 bases at V and 2 bases at J, with 15 bases in the middle. CDR1 is LGHDT and CDR2 is YNNKEL in the germline V gene (reference sequence). The CDR3 totals 15 residues. Written as DNA, the CDR3 is TGTGCCAGCAACCCCCCAGGGGTTGGCAATCAGCCCCAGCATTTT. It is translated as CASNPPGVGNQPQHF.

This clone was seen a few times. This sequence joins TRBV6-5 and TRBJ1-3; D is unresolved. This CDR3 contains 15 residues. Germline-derived CDR1 and CDR2 are MNHEY and SVGAGI. The V end was cut by 5 bases, the J end by 4 bases, with 15 bases between. DNA of the CDR3: TGTGCCAGCAGTCCCGTTGTAGGGTCCGGAAACACCATATATTTT. Residues: CASSPVVGSGNTIYF.

This chain links TRBV2 with TRBJ1-1, with D hard to call. Germline lookup yields CDR1 SNHLY and CDR2 FYNNEI. The CDR3 sequence is 11 residues long. V was trimmed by 8 bases and J by 0 bases, leaving 4 bases between them. CDR3 sequence: CASDLNTEAFF. CDR3 bases: TGTGCCAGCGATCTGAACACTGAAGCTTTCTTT.

V usage is TRBV5-6 and J usage is TRBJ1-2; D is uncertain. V was cut by 4 bases and J by 0 bases, with 10 bases left in between. CDR1 is SGHDT and CDR2 is YYEEEE in the germline V gene. This CDR3 has 14 amino acids. The CDR3 here is CASSPWGANYGYTF. In nucleotides, the CDR3 is TGTGCCAGCAGCCCCTGGGGAGCTAACTATGGCTACACCTTC. The variable domain in full, completed from reference TRBV5-6 and TRBJ1-2, reads DAGVTQSPTHLIKTRGQQVTLRCSPKSGHDTVSWYQQALGQGPQFIFQYYEEEERQRGNFPDRFSGHQFPNYSSELNVNALLLGDSALYLCASSPWGANYGYTFGSGTRLTVV.

The V gene is TRBV7-9, the J gene TRBJ1-1, with no clear D. V dropped 5 bases and J dropped 2 bases, with 15 bases sitting between them. The CDR3 runs to 15 residues. The germline V gene encodes CDR1 SEHNR and CDR2 FQNEAQ (reference sequence). The CDR3 here is CASSPASRGNTEAFF. In DNA form, the CDR3 reads TGTGCCAGCAGCCCTGCGTCACGGGGAAACACTGAAGCTTTCTTT.

This clone was seen only once. The CDR3 here is CASSLVGEREAFF. The CDR3 DNA reads TGTGCCAGCAGCTTAGTTGGGGAGCGTGAAGCTTTCTTT. The chain has TRBV13 and TRBJ1-1; no reliable D call. Germline V lookup: CDR1 PRHDT, CDR2 FYEKMQ (reference sequence). Trimming removed 1 base from V and 7 bases from J, with 10 bases in between. This CDR3 comprises 13 residues.

V usage is TRBV2 and J usage is TRBJ1-5, with no clear D. The V gene lost 7 bases and the J gene lost 3 bases, with 13 bases spanning the gap. The germline V gene encodes CDR1 SNHLY and CDR2 FYNNEI. The CDR3 contains 14 residues. Here the CDR3 DNA reads TGTGCCAGCATGCCGGGGTACAACAATCAGCCCCAGCATTTT. Amino acids: CASMPGYNNQPQHF.

The chain recombines TRBV7-9 with TRBJ2-6; 11 nucleotides match TRBD1. Germline V CDR1 and CDR2: SEHNR, FQNEAQ (reference sequence). This CDR3 has 17 amino acids. V shed 9 bases, J shed 3 bases, and the junction held 10 bases outside the gene matches. The CDR3 spells CARSTWDRGVGANVLTF. The CDR3 DNA sequence: TGTGCCAGGTCCACCTGGGACAGGGGGGTTGGGGCCAACGTCCTGACTTTC.

This clone was seen just once. The chain carries TRBV5-5 and TRBJ1-4; 8 nucleotides align to TRBD1. Per germline, CDR1 SGHKS and CDR2 YYEKEE (reference sequence). This CDR3 region has 17 residues. Trimming at V came to 1 base and at J to 3 bases, leaving 8 bases not matched to a gene. CDR3 DNA: TGTGCCAGCAGCTTGTCATCCGCGGGACAGGCTAATGAAAAACTGTTTTTT. It encodes CASSLSSAGQANEKLFF.

The chain carries TRBV15 and TRBJ2-1; D unresolved. The V gene lost 0 bases and the J gene lost 8 bases, with 5 bases spanning the gap. The CDR3 extends over 12 amino acids. The germline V gene has CDR1 LNHNV and CDR2 YYDKDF (reference sequence). CDR3 in amino acids: CATSRDRDEQFF. The CDR3 DNA is TGTGCCACCAGCAGAGATCGAGATGAGCAGTTCTTC.

V is TRBV4-1 and J is TRBJ1-2; D is possibly TRBD1 (5 bases). The CDR3 length is 13 residues. Trimming pared 1 base from V and 8 bases from J, leaving 11 bases between. CDR1 and CDR2 (germline): MGHRA, YSYEKL. CDR3 in amino acids: CASSQVGVKGYTF. The CDR3 bases are TGCGCCAGCAGCCAAGTGGGGGTAAAGGGCTACACCTTC.